This TCR beta chain was identified during a study of T cells in Graves' hyperthyroidism and ophthalmopathy. Study-wide results and limits: The model made its ophthalmopathy prediction, and onset followed a median 6.5 months later.

Uncontrolled infection, other autoimmune disease, pregnancy or lactation excluded patients. Diagnosis rested on symptoms, serum thyroxine and TRAb, thyroid ultrasound, and orbital computed tomography. Germline V gene lookup returns CDR1 SGHTA and CDR2 FQGNSA. V was trimmed by 4 bases and J by 5 bases, leaving 17 bases between them. The CDR3 is 15 amino acids. Regarding this clonotype: The antigen is not known.

The CDR3 regions of TCR beta were amplified from RNA transcripts. The study used the HTBI primer set for a first-round RT-PCR of the TCR CDR3. TCRdb redid the calling of the multiplex PCR reads with MiXCR, one entry per CDR3 protein. The sample comprises more than 500,000 distinct CDR3 sequences, 40% to 50% of which are singletons, and 44% rests with the top ten. The sequence derives from an adult woman with Graves' disease, either hyperthyroidism or ophthalmopathy (not recorded which). The V gene is TRBV7-2, the J gene TRBJ2-5, with D perhaps being TRBD1 or TRBD2 (6 bases each). The sequenced material came from peripheral blood or thyroid tissue (not recorded which). The CDR3 DNA is TGTGCCAGCAGCTACGCACCGGGGGCGCGGGAGACCCAGTACTTC. This encodes CASSYAPGARETQYF.